This is a list of T cell receptor beta chains from one sample in a study of T cell responses to AZD1222 COVID-19 vaccine. Sequencing used immunoSEQ multiplex PCR; TCRdb keeps in-frame clones, though not all of them. The top ten hold around 5% of the sample, which has 55,000 to 90,000 clones, 65% to 90% seen once. The sample in question was peripheral blood, obtained on day 0 of AZD1222 vaccination. These receptors came from an adult in good health. Each CDR3 is given with its conserved first and last residue. A D gene is named only where the DNA matches it firmly. Size tells how often a clone was seen (once, few, many) or the class of an expanded clone, and some rows leave it out.

cdr3_aa,cdr3_nt,d_call,v_call,clone_size,j_call
CASTLTGSTEAFF,TGTGCCAGTACCCTGACAGGGAGCACTGAAGCTTTCTTT,TRBD1,TRBV19,few,TRBJ1-1
CASGRSVDQPQHF,TGTGCCAGCGGTCGCTCGGTAGATCAGCCCCAGCATTTT,-,TRBV27,-,TRBJ1-5
CASSRSGLVNTGELFF,TGCGCCAGCAGCCGTTCGGGACTAGTAAACACCGGGGAGCTGTTTTTT,TRBD2,TRBV5-1,-,TRBJ2-2
CASSERQGAWPQHF,TGCGCCAGCAGTGAGAGACAGGGGGCTTGGCCCCAGCATTTT,TRBD1,TRBV10-2,-,TRBJ1-5
CASSFGQGPGELFF,TGCGCCAGCAGCTTCGGACAGGGCCCCGGGGAGCTGTTTTTT,TRBD1,TRBV5-1,-,TRBJ2-2
CASSVGPGGNQETQYF,TGTGCCAGCAGCGTGGGCCCCGGGGGGAACCAAGAGACCCAGTACTTC,TRBD2,TRBV9,-,TRBJ2-5
CASSLTGDSYNEQFF,TGTGCCAGCAGCTTGACAGGGGACTCCTACAATGAGCAGTTCTTC,TRBD1,TRBV7-3,-,TRBJ2-1
CASSGRNYEQYF,TGTGCCAGTAGCGGCAGAAACTACGAGCAGTACTTC,-,TRBV19,-,TRBJ2-7
CASSGSELLNTEAFF,TGTGCCAGCAGCGGATCTGAACTCTTGAACACTGAAGCTTTCTTT,-,TRBV7-9,-,TRBJ1-1
CAISLGQNNYGYTF,TGTGCCATCAGTCTGGGACAGAATAACTATGGCTACACCTTC,TRBD1,TRBV10-3,-,TRBJ1-2
CASSPQGFYYEQYF,TGTGCCAGCAGTCCCCAGGGGTTTTACTACGAGCAGTACTTC,-,TRBV28,-,TRBJ2-7
CASSLGGATGSNQPQHF,TGTGCCAGCAGCTTAGGGGGGGCGACAGGGAGTAATCAGCCCCAGCATTTT,TRBD1,TRBV7-8,-,TRBJ1-5
CASSPQETQYF,TGTGCCAGCAGCCCTCAAGAGACCCAGTACTTC,-,TRBV6-1,-,TRBJ2-5
CASSERLGNQPQHF,TGTGCCAGCAGTGAAAGGCTAGGCAATCAGCCCCAGCATTTT,-,TRBV6-1,-,TRBJ1-5
CASSEVLSSYNSPLHF,TGTGCCAGCAGTGAAGTTCTGAGCTCCTATAATTCACCCCTCCACTTT,-,TRBV6-1,-,TRBJ1-6
CASSFGTKLYEQYF,TGTGCCAGCAGCTTCGGGACAAAGCTCTACGAGCAGTACTTC,-,TRBV11-2,-,TRBJ2-7
CAWSLLQGVNYGYTF,TGTGCCTGGAGTTTATTACAGGGTGTTAACTATGGCTACACCTTC,-,TRBV30,-,TRBJ1-2
CASSHTNYGYTF,TGCGCCAGCAGCCATACTAACTATGGCTACACCTTC,-,TRBV4-3,-,TRBJ1-2